This TCR beta chain was profiled in a study of CD8 T cells in Susac syndrome. RNA amounts of about 0.5 to 1 ug underwent reverse transcription with random hexamers. TCRdb re-called the immunoSEQ multiplex PCR reads through MiXCR, storing one row per CDR3 protein. The sample yields about 130,000 distinct CDR3 sequences, 65% to 90% seen once. The CDR3 loop spans 12 amino acids. The V and J ends lost 2 bases and 7 bases respectively, with 9 bases between them. The germline CDR1 and CDR2 sequences are ENHRY and SYGVKD. With regard to this clonotype: Its target is unknown.

Study-level points and caveats: It was acknowledged by the study that relatively few individuals were included in its TCR sequencing and HLA analysis.

The authors sequenced TCR beta from blood CD8+ and CD4+ T cells. TEMRA cells were FACS-enriched, while CD8+ and CD4+ T cells were negatively isolated. The chain recombines TRBV10-3 with TRBJ2-7; D is unresolved. Input material: CD8+ T cells from PBMCs. This clonotype originated in a human donor with multiple sclerosis. The CDR3 loop is CAISEIGPEQYF. DNA for the CDR3: TGTGCCATCAGTGAGATAGGACCGGAGCAGTACTTC.